A single sample gave rise to the 10 T cell receptor beta chains below, sequenced in a study of early T cells in non-severe SARS-CoV-2 infection. TCRdb ran MiXCR on the 5' RACE reads and lists one entry per CDR3 protein. The table includes around 82,000 distinct CDR3 sequences, about 12% detected once. The specimen sequenced was whole blood. These receptors came from an adult who was a healthcare worker with PCR-confirmed SARS-CoV-2 infection or an uninfected control (not recorded which).

The gene calls are TRBV27 and TRBJ2-1; tentative D call: TRBD2 (7 bases). The CDR3 runs to 15 residues. Germline CDR1 and CDR2: MNHEY and SMNVEV (reference sequence). Trimming stripped 3 bases from V and 6 bases from J, with 15 bases between. The CDR3 sequence: CASSFERGGANEQFF. The DNA for the CDR3 is TGTGCCAGCAGTTTTGAAAGGGGGGGAGCCAATGAGCAGTTCTTC.

J is TRBJ2-5 and V is TRBV2, with TRBD1 identical over 8 bases. In germline, CDR1 is SNHLY, CDR2 FYNNEI. The CDR3 covers 13 residues. The V and J ends lost 7 bases and 2 bases, in that order; junction bases with no gene match: 3. CDR3 sequence (DNA): TGTGCCAGCACCCGGGACAGGCAAGAGACCCAGTACTTC. It specifies CASTRDRQETQYF.

In this sample, this clonotype turned up many times. The gene calls are TRBV29-1 and TRBJ2-7, with a weak D call TRBD2 (5 bases). The germline V gene encodes CDR1 SQVTM and CDR2 ANQGSEA. V was shortened by 8 bases and J by 6 bases, with 14 bases between the two germline ends. The CDR3 sequence is 11 residues long. DNA of the CDR3: TGCAGCTTCGGACTCGGTAGCGAGCAGTACTTC. It codes for CSFGLGSEQYF.

This clonotype was found many times. This sequence joins TRBV5-4 and TRBJ2-1; D tentatively fits TRBD1 or TRBD2 (5 bases each). The length of the CDR3 is 16 residues. Trimming pared 3 bases from V and 4 bases from J, leaving 17 bases between. The germline V gene has CDR1 SGHNT and CDR2 YYREEE (reference sequence). CDR3 amino acids: CASSSGPLVQYNEQFF. CDR3 DNA sequence: TGTGCCAGCAGCTCGGGGCCGTTAGTTCAGTACAATGAGCAGTTCTTC.

V is TRBV9 and J is TRBJ2-7, with a possible D match to TRBD2 (5 bases). Germline V gene sequence: CDR1 SGDLS, CDR2 YYNGEE. Deletions cut 1 base from V and 5 bases from J, with 13 bases between. This CDR3 spans 14 amino acids. DNA for the CDR3: TGTGCCAGCAGCGTAACGGGAACCCCGGACGAGCAGTACTTC. Residues: CASSVTGTPDEQYF.

This clonotype was seen ten or more times. The chain is built from TRBV9 and TRBJ2-7; D is tentatively TRBD1 or TRBD2 (7 bases each). V lost 4 bases and J 4 bases, leaving 18 bases between the germline ends. The CDR3 length is 15 residues. The germline CDR1 and CDR2 sequences are SGDLS and YYNGEE. CDR3 region: CASSPGGAGWYEQYF. The CDR3 nucleotides are TGTGCCAGCAGCCCAGGGGGGGCAGGGTGGTACGAGCAGTACTTC.

The chain links TRBV29-1 to TRBJ2-7; 9 bases are shared with TRBD2. This CDR3 is built from 14 residues. CDR1 is SQVTM, CDR2 ANQGSEA, per germline. V shed 6 bases, J shed 0 bases, and the junction held 6 bases outside the gene matches. The CDR3: CSVSGTSTSYEQYF. In DNA, the CDR3 is TGCAGCGTCTCCGGGACTAGCACCTCCTACGAGCAGTACTTC.

This clonotype was detected a few times. The V call is TRBV3-1, the J call TRBJ2-1; unclear D gene. The CDR3 spans 13 residues. Germline values: CDR1 LGHDT, CDR2 YNNKEL (reference sequence). The V gene lost 1 base and the J gene lost 10 bases, with 11 bases spanning the gap. The CDR3 loop is CASSQGLAWEQFF. CDR3 DNA sequence: TGTGCCAGCAGCCAAGGCTTGGCTTGGGAGCAGTTCTTC.

This clonotype has a handful of counts. The V and J genes are TRBV18 and TRBJ1-1; D might be TRBD1 (5 bases). Trimming cost V 1 base and J 4 bases, with 10 bases left between them. There are 14 residues in the CDR3. CDR1 is KGHSH and CDR2 is LQKENI in the germline V gene. The CDR3 spells CASSPQYGGTEAFF. Written as DNA, the CDR3 is TGTGCCAGCTCACCACAATATGGGGGCACTGAAGCTTTCTTT.

This clonotype appeared a few times. The rearrangement uses TRBV5-4 and TRBJ2-5, with D maybe TRBD2 (6 bases). The CDR3 extends over 15 amino acids. Germline-derived CDR1 and CDR2 are SGHNT and YYREEE (reference sequence). Trimming took 2 bases from V and 2 from J, leaving 13 bases between them. Here the CDR3 reads CASSFIGGGQETQYF. CDR3 nucleotide sequence: TGTGCCAGCAGCTTTATCGGTGGGGGGCAAGAGACCCAGTACTTC.